What follows is one T cell receptor (beta chain) and its context. What it binds is unknown. The ends lost 4 bases at V and 6 bases at J; junction bases unmatched: 6. Germline CDR1 SEHNR, CDR2 FQNEAQ (reference sequence). The length of the CDR3 is 14 residues. The data belong to a study of cytomegalovirus exposure and HLA in healthy donors. Overall study results and limits: In a later analysis, at a false discovery rate of 0.05, about 15,000 TCR beta sequences were associated with HLA alleles. TCR beta sequences reportedly predicted most subjects' HLA-A and HLA-B alleles accurately. Association of a missense DCLRE1C variant with TCR beta V- and J-gene trimming was reported in a later analysis. In vitro testing confirmed a few CMV-associated chains as specific for CMV antigens.

The PCR used 60 Vbeta and 13 Jbeta primers. Repertoires were generated with immunoSEQ multiplex PCR, while TCRdb's copy carries only in-frame clones and drops some. Here the sample spans 180,000 or so clones, about 9.4% being singletons. The rearrangement links TRBV7-9 to TRBJ1-2; 9 nucleotides agree with TRBD1. The TCR sequence derives from a young woman in good health and CMV-seropositive. Sample: PBMCs. CDR3 sequence (DNA): TGTGCCAGCAGCTCGATAGACAGGGGGAATGGCTACACCTTC. Protein sequence: CASSSIDRGNGYTF.